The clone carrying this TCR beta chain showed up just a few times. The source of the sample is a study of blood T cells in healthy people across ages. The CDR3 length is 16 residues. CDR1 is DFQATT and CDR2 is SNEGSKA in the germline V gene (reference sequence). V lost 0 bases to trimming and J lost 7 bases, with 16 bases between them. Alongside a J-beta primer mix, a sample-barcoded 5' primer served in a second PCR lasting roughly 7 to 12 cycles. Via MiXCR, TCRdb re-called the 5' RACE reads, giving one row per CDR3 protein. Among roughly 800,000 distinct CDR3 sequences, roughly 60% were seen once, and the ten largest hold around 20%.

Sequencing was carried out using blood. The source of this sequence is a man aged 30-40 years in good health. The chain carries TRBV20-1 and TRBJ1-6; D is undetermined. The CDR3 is CSARDAGRGKNSPLHF. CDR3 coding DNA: TGCAGTGCTAGAGACGCTGGACGGGGAAAGAATTCACCCCTCCACTTT.